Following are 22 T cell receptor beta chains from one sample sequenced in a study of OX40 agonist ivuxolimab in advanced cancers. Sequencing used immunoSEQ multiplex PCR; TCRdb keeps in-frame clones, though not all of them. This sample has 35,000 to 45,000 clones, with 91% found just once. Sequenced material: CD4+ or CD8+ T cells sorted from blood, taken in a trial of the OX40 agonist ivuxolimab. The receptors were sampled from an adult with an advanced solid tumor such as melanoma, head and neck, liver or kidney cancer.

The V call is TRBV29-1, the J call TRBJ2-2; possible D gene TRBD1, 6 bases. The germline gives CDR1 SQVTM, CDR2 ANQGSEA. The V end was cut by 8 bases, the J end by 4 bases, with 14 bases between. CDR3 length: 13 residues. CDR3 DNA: TGCAGCTTTAGCAGGACAGCCACCGGGGAGCTGTTTTTT. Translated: CSFSRTATGELFF.

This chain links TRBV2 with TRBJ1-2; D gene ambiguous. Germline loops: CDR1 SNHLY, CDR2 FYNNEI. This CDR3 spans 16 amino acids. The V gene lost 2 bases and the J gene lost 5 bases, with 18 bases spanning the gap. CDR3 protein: CASSERTAVDIYGYTF. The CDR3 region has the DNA TGTGCCAGCAGTGAAAGGACTGCGGTAGACATTTATGGCTACACCTTC. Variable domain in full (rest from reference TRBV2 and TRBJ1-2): EPEVTQTPSHQVTQMGQEVILRCVPISNHLYFYWYRQILGQKVEFLVSFYNNEISEKSEIFDDQFSVERPDGSNFTLKIRSTKLEDSAMYFCASSERTAVDIYGYTFGSGTRLTVV.

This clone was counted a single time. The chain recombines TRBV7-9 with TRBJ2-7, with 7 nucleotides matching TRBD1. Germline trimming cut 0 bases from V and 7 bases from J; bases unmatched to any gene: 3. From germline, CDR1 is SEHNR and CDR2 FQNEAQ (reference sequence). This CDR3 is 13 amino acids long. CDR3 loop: CASSLAGTVEQYF. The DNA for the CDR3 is TGTGCCAGCAGCTTAGCCGGGACAGTAGAGCAGTACTTC.

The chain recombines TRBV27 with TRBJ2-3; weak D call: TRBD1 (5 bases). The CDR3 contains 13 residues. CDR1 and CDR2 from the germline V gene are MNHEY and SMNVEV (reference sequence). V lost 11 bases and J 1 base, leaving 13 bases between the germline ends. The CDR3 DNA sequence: TGTGCCTACAGGATTGATGGCACAGATACGCAGTATTTT. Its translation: CAYRIDGTDTQYF.

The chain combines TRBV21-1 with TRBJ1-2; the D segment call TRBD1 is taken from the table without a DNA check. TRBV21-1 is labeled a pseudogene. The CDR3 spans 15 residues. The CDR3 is CASSKDSLQLYGYTF. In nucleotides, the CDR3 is TGTGCCAGCAGCAAGGACAGTCTTCAGCTATATGGCTACACCTTC.

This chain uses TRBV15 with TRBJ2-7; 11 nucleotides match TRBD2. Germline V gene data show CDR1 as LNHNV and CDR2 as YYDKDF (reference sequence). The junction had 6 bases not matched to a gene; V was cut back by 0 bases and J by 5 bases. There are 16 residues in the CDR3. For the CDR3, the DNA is TGTGCCACCAGCAGAGATCTTAGCGGGAGGGGGAACGAGCAGTACTTC. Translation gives CATSRDLSGRGNEQYF.

The CDR3 protein is CASSFLAGGLTGELFF. CDR3 nucleotide sequence: TGTGCCAGCAGTTTTCTAGCGGGAGGCCTCACCGGGGAGCTGTTTTTT. V gene TRBV28 combines with J gene TRBJ2-2; 11 positions match TRBD2. Unmatched junction bases numbered 4, after V lost 3 bases and J lost 4 bases. Germline V CDR1 and CDR2: MDHEN, SYDVKM. CDR3 length equals 16 residues.

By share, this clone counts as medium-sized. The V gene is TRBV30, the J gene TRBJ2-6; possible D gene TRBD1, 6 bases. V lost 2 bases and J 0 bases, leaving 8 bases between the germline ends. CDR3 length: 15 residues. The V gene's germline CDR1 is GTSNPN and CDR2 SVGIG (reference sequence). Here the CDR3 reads CAWSTGSSGANVLTF. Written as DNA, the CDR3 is TGTGCCTGGAGTACAGGGAGCTCTGGGGCCAACGTCCTGACTTTC.

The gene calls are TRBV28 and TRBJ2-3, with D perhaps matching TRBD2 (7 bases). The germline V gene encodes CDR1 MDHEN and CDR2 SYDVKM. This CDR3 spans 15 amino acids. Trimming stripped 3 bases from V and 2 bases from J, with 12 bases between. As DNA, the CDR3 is TGTGCCAGCAGTTTCGCAGCGGGACACACAGATACGCAGTATTTT. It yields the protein CASSFAAGHTDTQYF.

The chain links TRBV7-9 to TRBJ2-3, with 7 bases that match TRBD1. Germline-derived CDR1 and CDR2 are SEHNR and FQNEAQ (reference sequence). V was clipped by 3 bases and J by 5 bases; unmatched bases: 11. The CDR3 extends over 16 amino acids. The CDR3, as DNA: TGTGCCAGCAGCTTCGGGACAGTCCCGACAAAAGATACGCAGTATTTT. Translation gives CASSFGTVPTKDTQYF.

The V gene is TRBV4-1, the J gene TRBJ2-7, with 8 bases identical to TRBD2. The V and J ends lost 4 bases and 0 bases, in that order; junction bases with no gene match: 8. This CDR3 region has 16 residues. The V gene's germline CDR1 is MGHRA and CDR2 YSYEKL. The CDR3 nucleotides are TGCGCCAGCAGCCCATTCTTAGCGGGAAACTCCTACGAGCAGTACTTC. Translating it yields CASSPFLAGNSYEQYF.

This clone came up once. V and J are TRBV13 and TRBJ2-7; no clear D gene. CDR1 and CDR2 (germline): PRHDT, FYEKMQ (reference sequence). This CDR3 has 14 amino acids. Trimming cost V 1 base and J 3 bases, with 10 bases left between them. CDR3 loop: CASSLEPRIYEQYF. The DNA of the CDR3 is TGTGCCAGCAGCTTAGAGCCCAGGATCTACGAGCAGTACTTC.

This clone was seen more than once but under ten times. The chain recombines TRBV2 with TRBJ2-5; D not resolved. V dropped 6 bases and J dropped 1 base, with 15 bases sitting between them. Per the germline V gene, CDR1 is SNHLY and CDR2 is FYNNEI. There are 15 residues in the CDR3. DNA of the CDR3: TGTGCCAGCAGGGCTTTGTCCGATCCCCAAGAGACCCAGTACTTC. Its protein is CASRALSDPQETQYF.

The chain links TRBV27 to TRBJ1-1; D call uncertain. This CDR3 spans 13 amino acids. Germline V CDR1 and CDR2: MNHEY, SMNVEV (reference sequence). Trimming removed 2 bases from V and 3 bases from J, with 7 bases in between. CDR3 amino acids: CASSLNLDTEAFF. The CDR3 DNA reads TGTGCCAGCAGTTTAAACCTGGACACTGAAGCTTTCTTT.

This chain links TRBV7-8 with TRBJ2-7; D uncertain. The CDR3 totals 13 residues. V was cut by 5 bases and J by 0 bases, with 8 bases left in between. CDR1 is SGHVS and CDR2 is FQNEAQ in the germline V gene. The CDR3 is CASSTQVSYEQYF. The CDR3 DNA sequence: TGTGCCAGCAGCACCCAGGTCTCCTACGAGCAGTACTTC.

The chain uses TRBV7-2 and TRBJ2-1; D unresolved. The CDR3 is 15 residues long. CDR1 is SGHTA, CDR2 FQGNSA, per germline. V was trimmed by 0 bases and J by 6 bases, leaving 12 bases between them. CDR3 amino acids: CASSLAGSGRNEQFF. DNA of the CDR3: TGTGCCAGCAGCTTAGCAGGGTCTGGGCGCAATGAGCAGTTCTTC.

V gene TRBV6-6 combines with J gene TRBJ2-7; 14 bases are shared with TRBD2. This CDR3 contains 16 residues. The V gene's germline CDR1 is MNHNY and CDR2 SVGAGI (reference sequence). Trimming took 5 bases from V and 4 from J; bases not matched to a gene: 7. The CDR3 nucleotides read TGTGCCAGCAGTAAGGGGACTAGCGGGAGAGGATACGAGCAGTACTTC. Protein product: CASSKGTSGRGYEQYF.

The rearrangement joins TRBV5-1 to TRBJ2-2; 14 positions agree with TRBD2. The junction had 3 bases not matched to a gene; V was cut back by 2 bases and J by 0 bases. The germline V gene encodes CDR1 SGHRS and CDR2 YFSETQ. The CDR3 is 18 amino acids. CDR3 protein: CASSFRLAGGPNTGELFF. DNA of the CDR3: TGCGCCAGCAGCTTTAGACTAGCGGGAGGGCCGAACACCGGGGAGCTGTTTTTT.

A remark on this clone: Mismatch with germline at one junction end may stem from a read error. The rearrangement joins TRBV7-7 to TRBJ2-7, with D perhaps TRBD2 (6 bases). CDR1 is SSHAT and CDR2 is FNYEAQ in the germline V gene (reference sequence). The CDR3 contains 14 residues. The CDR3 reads CASSSGTGDYEQYF. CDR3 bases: TGTGCTAGCAGTTCCGGGACGGGAGACTACGAGCAGTACTTC.

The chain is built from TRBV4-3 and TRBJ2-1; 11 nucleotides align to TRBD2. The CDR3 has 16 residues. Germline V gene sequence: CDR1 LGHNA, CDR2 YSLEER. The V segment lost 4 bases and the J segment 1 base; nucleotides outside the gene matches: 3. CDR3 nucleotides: TGCGCCAGCAGCCGAGGGACTAGCGGATCCTACAATGAGCAGTTCTTC. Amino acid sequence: CASSRGTSGSYNEQFF.

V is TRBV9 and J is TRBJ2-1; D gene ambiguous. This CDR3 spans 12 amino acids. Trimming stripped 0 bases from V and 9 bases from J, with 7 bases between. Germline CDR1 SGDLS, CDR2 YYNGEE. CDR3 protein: CASSVDDREQFF. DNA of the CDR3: TGTGCCAGCAGCGTAGATGATCGTGAGCAGTTCTTC.

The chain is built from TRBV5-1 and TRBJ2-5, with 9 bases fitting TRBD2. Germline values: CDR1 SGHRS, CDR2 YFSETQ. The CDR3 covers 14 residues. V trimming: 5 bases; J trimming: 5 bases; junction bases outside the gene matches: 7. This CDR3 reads CASRPGTSWETQYF. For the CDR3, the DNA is TGCGCCAGCAGACCCGGGACTAGCTGGGAGACCCAGTACTTC.